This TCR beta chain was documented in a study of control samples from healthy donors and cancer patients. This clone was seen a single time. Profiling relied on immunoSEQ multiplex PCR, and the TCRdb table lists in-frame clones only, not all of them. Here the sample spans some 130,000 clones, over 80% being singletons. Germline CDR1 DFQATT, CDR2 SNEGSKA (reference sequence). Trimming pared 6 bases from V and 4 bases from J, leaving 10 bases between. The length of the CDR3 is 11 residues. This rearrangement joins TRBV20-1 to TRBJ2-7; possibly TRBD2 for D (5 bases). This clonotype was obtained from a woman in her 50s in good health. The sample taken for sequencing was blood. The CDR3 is CSAQRDYEQYF. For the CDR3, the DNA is TGCAGTGCGCAGAGGGATTACGAGCAGTACTTC.